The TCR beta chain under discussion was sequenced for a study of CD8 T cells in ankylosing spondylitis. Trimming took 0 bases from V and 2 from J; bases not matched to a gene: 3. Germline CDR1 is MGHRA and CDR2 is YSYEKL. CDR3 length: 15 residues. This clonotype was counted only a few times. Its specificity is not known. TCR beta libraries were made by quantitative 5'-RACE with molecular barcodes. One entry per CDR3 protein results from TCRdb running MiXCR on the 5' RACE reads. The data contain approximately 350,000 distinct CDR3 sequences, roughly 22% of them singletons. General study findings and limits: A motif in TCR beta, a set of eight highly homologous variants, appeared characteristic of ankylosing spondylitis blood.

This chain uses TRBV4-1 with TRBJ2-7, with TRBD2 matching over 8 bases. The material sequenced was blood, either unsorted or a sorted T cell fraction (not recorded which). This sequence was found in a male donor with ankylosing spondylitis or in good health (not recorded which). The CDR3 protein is CASSQDLAGTYEQYF. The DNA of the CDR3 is TGCGCCAGCAGCCAAGATTTAGCGGGGACCTACGAGCAGTACTTC.